Sequencing of this T cell receptor beta chain was carried out in a study of blood T cell repertoires in COVID-19. Study at large: PBMCs, B-cell-depleted T cells, or T cells provided the cDNA or gDNA that made up the material.

From germline, CDR1 is MNHEY and CDR2 SMNVEV (reference sequence). CDR3 size: 12 residues. V shed 6 bases and J shed 5 bases, with 10 bases lying between them. TCRdb keeps only in-frame clones here, not all; method: immunoSEQ multiplex PCR. The sample carries 110,000 to 150,000 clones, 80% recorded once. Sequencing was done on a sample of peripheral blood. The rearrangement links TRBV27 to TRBJ1-2; D remains ambiguous. The TCR originated in a woman aged 50 to 60 with acute or convalescent COVID-19. CDR3 in amino acids: CASSGAGYGYTF. In DNA, the CDR3 is TGTGCCAGCAGCGGCGCGGGGTATGGCTACACCTTC.